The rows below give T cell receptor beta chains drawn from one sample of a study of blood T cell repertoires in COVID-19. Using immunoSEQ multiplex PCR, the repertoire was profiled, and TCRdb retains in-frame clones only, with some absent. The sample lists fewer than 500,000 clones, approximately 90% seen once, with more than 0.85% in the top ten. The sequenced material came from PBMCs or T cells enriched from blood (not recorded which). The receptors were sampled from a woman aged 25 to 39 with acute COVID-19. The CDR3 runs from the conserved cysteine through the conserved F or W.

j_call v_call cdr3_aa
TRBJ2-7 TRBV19 CASSISGTGSYEQYF
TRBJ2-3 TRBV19 CASRVSSSTDTQYF
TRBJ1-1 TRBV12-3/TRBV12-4 CASRATGRAFF
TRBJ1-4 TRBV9 CASTTGLTNEKLFF
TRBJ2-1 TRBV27 CASSWDSGGVNEQFF
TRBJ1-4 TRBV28 CASSPTSTGVSEKLFF
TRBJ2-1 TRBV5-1 CASSLLNEQFF
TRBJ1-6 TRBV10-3 CASLGDRGYNSPLHF
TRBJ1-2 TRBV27 CARSGPYYGYTF
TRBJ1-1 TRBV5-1 CASSLDRVGTEAFF
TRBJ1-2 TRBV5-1 CASSLRQGEANYGYTF
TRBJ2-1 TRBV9 CASSPIGGASGGREQFF
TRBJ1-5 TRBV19 CASSIRAGGSNQPQHF
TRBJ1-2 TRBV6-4 CASSEGTGRSGGYTF
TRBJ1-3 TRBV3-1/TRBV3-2 CATSDRDFSGNTIYF
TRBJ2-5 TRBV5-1 CASSLALVGGQETQYF
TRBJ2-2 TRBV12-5 CASGLSLLRQPNTGELFF
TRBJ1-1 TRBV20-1 CSVRPGTEAFF
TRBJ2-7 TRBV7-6 CASSNSRQSYEQYF
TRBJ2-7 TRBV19 CASSIVWTSGGAYEQYF
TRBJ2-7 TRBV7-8 CASSFSRRPRGYEQYF
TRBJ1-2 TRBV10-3 CAISEGTGAYNYGYTF
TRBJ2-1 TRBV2 CASDGIPGGEQFF
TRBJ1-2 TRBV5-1 CASSFHRLGQGVYGYTF
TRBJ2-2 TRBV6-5 CASSWDRGIPTGELFF
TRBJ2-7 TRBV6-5 CASSLGGAGTDEQYF
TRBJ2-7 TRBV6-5 CASDRTGEYEQYF
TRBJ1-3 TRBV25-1 CATSQGSGNTIYF
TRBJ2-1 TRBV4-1 CASSQVRKNEQFF
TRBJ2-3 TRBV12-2 CASRLRVGRVAPDTQYF
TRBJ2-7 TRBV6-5 CASRNDRAHYEQYF
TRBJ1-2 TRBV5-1 CASSTVSLNKDGYTF
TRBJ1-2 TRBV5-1 CASSLGQMGYTF
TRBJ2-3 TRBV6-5 CASRGRGQGDTQYF
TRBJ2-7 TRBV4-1 CASSQRTGVHEQYF
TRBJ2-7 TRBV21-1 CASSRPPGQGIEQYF
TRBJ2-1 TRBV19 CASNYRGKNEQFF
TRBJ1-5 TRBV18 CASSYGQGDNQPQHF
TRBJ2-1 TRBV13 CASSPSGGPYNEQFF
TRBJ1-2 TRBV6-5 CASSYSKAGSSYGYTF
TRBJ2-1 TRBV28 CATGTPTYNEQFF
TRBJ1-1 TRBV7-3 CASSLDRRNTEAFF
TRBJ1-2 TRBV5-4 CASSLEGGPLSTF
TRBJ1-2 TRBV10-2 CASGSPTNWANYGYTF
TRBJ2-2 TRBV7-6 CASSLDYRGLNTGELFF
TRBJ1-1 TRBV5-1 CASSLVAGGNTEAFF
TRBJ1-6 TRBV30 CAWSADRVSPLHF
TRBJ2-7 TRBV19 CASSPRDSSLYEQYF